A selection of T cell receptor beta chains follows, all from one sample in a study of radiation and T cells in renal cell carcinoma. TCRdb's copy holds only in-frame clones and misses some; the assay was immunoSEQ multiplex PCR. The sample lists some 150,000 clones, 70% to 90% occurring once. The source was blood, collected from a patient whose treatment included radiotherapy and nephrectomy. The receptors shown here come from a woman in her forties or fifties with renal cell carcinoma. Both conserved end residues are part of each CDR3. The D gene is left open where the match is weak. The size entry is marked missing in some rows and otherwise reads once, few, many or a size class.

D: NA
J: TRBJ2-5
length: 11
V: TRBV28
size: few
CDR3: CASLRDETQYF
DNA: TGTGCCAGCTTGCGGGATGAGACCCAGTACTTC

D: NA
J: TRBJ1-5
length: 14
V: TRBV15
size: NA
CDR3: CATRGGGGNQPQHF
DNA: TGTGCCACCAGAGGGGGGGGAGGCAATCAGCCCCAGCATTTT

D: TRBD1
J: TRBJ1-1
length: 16
V: TRBV11-2
size: NA
CDR3: CASSLGMTGWNTEAFF
DNA: TGTGCCAGCAGCTTAGGGATGACAGGGTGGAACACTGAAGCTTTCTTT

D: TRBD2
J: TRBJ2-7
length: 14
V: TRBV9
size: NA
CDR3: CASSVGSGIYEQYF
DNA: TGTGCCAGCAGCGTTGGCAGCGGGATATACGAGCAGTACTTC

D: NA
J: TRBJ2-1
length: 13
V: TRBV9
size: NA
CDR3: CASSVATLGEQFF
DNA: TGTGCCAGCAGCGTAGCTACCCTGGGTGAGCAGTTCTTC

D: NA
J: TRBJ2-6
length: 13
V: TRBV9
size: NA
CDR3: CASSVGTANVLTF
DNA: TGTGCCAGCAGCGTGGGGACGGCCAACGTCCTGACTTTC

D: NA
J: TRBJ1-1
length: 15
V: TRBV2
size: few
CDR3: CASSSRSGTGTEAFF
DNA: TGTGCCAGCAGTAGTCGTTCAGGGACGGGCACTGAAGCTTTCTTT

D: TRBD2
J: TRBJ2-3
length: 15
V: TRBV7-2
size: NA
CDR3: CASSVAGGRIDTQYF
DNA: TGTGCCAGCAGCGTAGCGGGGGGCCGAATAGATACGCAGTATTTT

D: NA
J: TRBJ1-1
length: 13
V: TRBV5-1
size: once
CDR3: CASSLVLNTEAFF
DNA: TGCGCCAGCAGCTTGGTCTTGAACACTGAAGCTTTCTTT

D: NA
J: TRBJ2-6
length: 17
V: TRBV13
size: NA
CDR3: CASSPRQAPSGANVLTF
DNA: TGTGCCAGCAGCCCCCGACAGGCTCCCTCTGGGGCCAACGTCCTGACTTTC

D: NA
J: TRBJ1-4
length: 14
V: TRBV21-1
size: NA
CDR3: CASSAVEGDEKLFF
DNA: TGTGCCAGCAGCGCGGTTGAAGGAGATGAAAAACTGTTTTTT

D: NA
J: TRBJ2-7
length: 12
V: TRBV9
size: NA
CDR3: CASSLPLGEQYF
DNA: TGTGCCAGCAGCCTTCCCCTCGGCGAGCAGTACTTC

D: NA
J: TRBJ1-1
length: 14
V: TRBV21-1
size: NA
CDR3: CASSTGGGGAEAFF
DNA: TGTGCCAGCAGCACAGGGGGTGGAGGGGCTGAAGCTTTCTTT

D: TRBD1
J: TRBJ1-1
length: 16
V: TRBV9
size: NA
CDR3: CASSPWTGKGNTEAFF
DNA: TGTGCCAGCAGCCCCTGGACAGGGAAGGGGAACACTGAAGCTTTCTTT

D: NA
J: TRBJ1-2
length: 14
V: TRBV5-1
size: NA
CDR3: CASSAKGSNYGYTF
DNA: TGCGCCAGCAGTGCAAAGGGGTCTAACTATGGCTACACCTTC

D: TRBD2
J: TRBJ2-5
length: 15
V: TRBV5-4
size: NA
CDR3: CASSLTSGRGETQYF
DNA: TGTGCCAGCAGCCTGACTAGCGGTAGAGGGGAGACCCAGTACTTC

D: NA
J: TRBJ2-5
length: 13
V: TRBV6-4
size: NA
CDR3: CASTNRADETQYF
DNA: TGTGCCAGCACTAACAGGGCGGACGAGACCCAGTACTTC

D: TRBD1
J: TRBJ2-5
length: 17
V: TRBV5-6
size: NA
CDR3: CASSLWVGTGGQETQYF
DNA: TGTGCCAGCAGCTTGTGGGTCGGGACAGGGGGCCAAGAGACCCAGTACTTC

D: NA
J: TRBJ2-5
length: 13
V: TRBV5-4
size: NA
CDR3: CASSSSLVETQYF
DNA: TGTGCCAGCAGTTCATCGCTGGTTGAGACCCAGTACTTC

D: NA
J: TRBJ1-2
length: 14
V: TRBV29-1
size: NA
CDR3: CSVDPLGGVGGYTF
DNA: TGCAGCGTTGACCCATTGGGGGGGGTCGGTGGCTACACCTTC

D: NA
J: TRBJ2-6
length: 16
V: TRBV10-3
size: NA
CDR3: CATSSGEGSGANVLTF
DNA: TGTGCCACCTCTTCCGGGGAAGGGTCTGGGGCCAACGTCCTGACTTTC

D: NA
J: TRBJ1-1
length: 16
V: TRBV5-6
size: NA
CDR3: CASSSGPNSLGTEAFF
DNA: TGTGCCAGCAGCTCCGGTCCAAATTCTTTAGGCACTGAAGCTTTCTTT

D: TRBD2
J: TRBJ2-3
length: 12
V: TRBV27
size: NA
CDR3: CASNLAGGRQYF
DNA: TGTGCCAGCAATCTAGCGGGAGGTCGGCAGTATTTT

D: NA
J: TRBJ1-5
length: 14
V: TRBV2
size: NA
CDR3: CASRDSLSNQPQHF
DNA: TGTGCCAGCAGGGACAGCCTCAGCAATCAGCCCCAGCATTTT

D: NA
J: TRBJ1-1
length: 14
V: TRBV6-5
size: NA
CDR3: CASSYSRGGTEAFF
DNA: TGTGCCAGCAGTTACTCGAGAGGTGGCACTGAAGCTTTCTTT

D: NA
J: TRBJ1-5
length: 13
V: TRBV18
size: NA
CDR3: CASSPSERQPQHF
DNA: TGTGCCAGCTCACCATCGGAAAGGCAGCCCCAGCATTTT

D: TRBD1
J: TRBJ1-2
length: 14
V: TRBV10-3
size: NA
CDR3: CATNRDSTNYGYTF
DNA: TGTGCCACCAACCGGGACAGCACTAACTATGGCTACACCTTC

D: NA
J: TRBJ2-3
length: 10
V: TRBV20-1
size: few
CDR3: CSASTDTQYF
DNA: TGCAGTGCTAGCACAGATACGCAGTATTTT

D: NA
J: TRBJ1-1
length: 14
V: TRBV19
size: NA
CDR3: CASSSRRTDTEAFF
DNA: TGTGCCAGTAGTAGCCGCAGGACGGACACTGAAGCTTTCTTT

D: NA
J: TRBJ2-2
length: 15
V: TRBV25-1
size: NA
CDR3: CASSESGTPTGELFF
DNA: TGTGCCAGCAGTGAATCTGGTACCCCCACCGGGGAGCTGTTTTTT

D: NA
J: TRBJ2-2
length: 12
V: TRBV7-9
size: once
CDR3: CASSFVTGELFF
DNA: TGTGCCAGCAGCTTCGTCACCGGGGAGCTGTTTTTT

D: TRBD2
J: TRBJ2-3
length: 15
V: TRBV5-4
size: NA
CDR3: CASTRWGGSTDTQYF
DNA: TGTGCCAGCACCCGGTGGGGGGGGAGCACAGATACGCAGTATTTT

D: NA
J: TRBJ1-3
length: 16
V: TRBV11-2
size: NA
CDR3: CASSSAGTSPGNTIYF
DNA: TGTGCCAGCAGCTCGGCCGGGACATCTCCGGGAAACACCATATATTTT

D: NA
J: TRBJ1-5
length: 16
V: TRBV7-9
size: NA
CDR3: CASSSGPLLSNQPQHF
DNA: TGTGCCAGCAGCTCGGGACCGCTTCTTAGCAATCAGCCCCAGCATTTT

D: TRBD1
J: TRBJ1-5
length: 16
V: TRBV6-6
size: NA
CDR3: CASTAAWGQGDQPQHF
DNA: TGTGCCAGCACCGCCGCGTGGGGACAGGGTGATCAGCCCCAGCATTTT

D: TRBD1
J: TRBJ2-2
length: 14
V: TRBV10-1
size: NA
CDR3: CASSRDRGTGELFF
DNA: TGCGCCAGCAGCCGGGACAGGGGAACCGGGGAGCTGTTTTTT

D: TRBD2
J: TRBJ2-5
length: 19
V: TRBV4-1
size: NA
CDR3: CASSQEGGTSGYLQETQYF
DNA: TGCGCCAGCAGCCAAGAGGGGGGAACTAGCGGATATTTACAAGAGACCCAGTACTTC

D: NA
J: TRBJ2-7
length: 13
V: TRBV28
size: NA
CDR3: CASSQGRRYEQYF
DNA: TGTGCCAGCAGTCAGGGGCGACGCTACGAGCAGTACTTC

D: TRBD2
J: TRBJ2-5
length: 15
V: TRBV9
size: NA
CDR3: CASSPRGGFRETQYF
DNA: TGTGCCAGCAGCCCTCGCGGGGGGTTCAGAGAGACCCAGTACTTC

D: NA
J: TRBJ1-1
length: 15
V: TRBV5-4
size: once
CDR3: CASSLVRGMNTEAFF
DNA: TGTGCCAGCAGCTTGGTTCGGGGGATGAACACTGAAGCTTTCTTT

D: TRBD2
J: TRBJ2-1
length: 16
V: TRBV19
size: NA
CDR3: CASSIDRAGGPNEQFF
DNA: TGTGCCAGTAGTATAGATCGGGCGGGAGGGCCAAATGAGCAGTTCTTC

D: NA
J: TRBJ1-4
length: 13
V: TRBV30
size: NA
CDR3: CAWRAQPNEKLFF
DNA: TGTGCCTGGAGAGCACAGCCTAATGAAAAACTGTTTTTT

D: NA
J: TRBJ2-2
length: 16
V: TRBV7-2
size: once
CDR3: CASSLAIGWSAGELFF
DNA: TGTGCCAGCAGCTTAGCGATCGGGTGGTCGGCCGGGGAGCTGTTTTTT

D: NA
J: TRBJ2-7
length: 13
V: TRBV7-9
size: NA
CDR3: CASSPTTRNEQYF
DNA: TGTGCCAGCAGCCCGACGACTAGGAACGAGCAGTACTTC

D: NA
J: TRBJ2-7
length: 15
V: TRBV6-6
size: NA
CDR3: CASSYRIDSSYEQYF
DNA: TGTGCCAGCAGTTATAGAATAGATAGCTCCTACGAGCAGTACTTC

D: NA
J: TRBJ2-1
length: 14
V: TRBV6-5
size: NA
CDR3: CASGSAGRYNEQFF
DNA: TGTGCCAGCGGGAGTGCGGGAAGATACAATGAGCAGTTCTTC

D: TRBD2
J: TRBJ2-7
length: 15
V: TRBV5-6
size: NA
CDR3: CASSLTGRASYEQYF
DNA: TGTGCCAGCAGCTTGACCGGGAGGGCAAGCTACGAGCAGTACTTC

D: NA
J: TRBJ2-7
length: 17
V: TRBV7-2
size: NA
CDR3: CASSRKTSSDATYEQYF
DNA: TGTGCCAGCAGCCGTAAAACATCGAGTGACGCCACCTACGAGCAGTACTTC

D: NA
J: TRBJ1-5
length: 15
V: TRBV6-1
size: NA
CDR3: CASRLGAVPDQPQHF
DNA: TGTGCCAGCAGGCTAGGCGCAGTTCCGGATCAGCCCCAGCATTTT

D: TRBD1
J: TRBJ2-7
length: 14
V: TRBV2
size: NA
CDR3: CASSQTGSTYEQYF
DNA: TGTGCCAGCAGCCAGACAGGGTCGACCTACGAGCAGTACTTC

D: NA
J: TRBJ2-7
length: 14
V: TRBV5-1
size: NA
CDR3: CASSYTGGTYEQYF
DNA: TGCGCCAGCAGCTACACCGGGGGAACCTACGAGCAGTACTTC

D: TRBD1
J: TRBJ1-5
length: 15
V: TRBV19
size: few
CDR3: CASRSRDSLNQPQHF
DNA: TGTGCCAGTCGCTCCCGGGACAGTCTCAATCAGCCCCAGCATTTT

D: NA
J: TRBJ2-7
length: 13
V: TRBV6-5
size: many
CDR3: CASKTPQRDEQYF
DNA: TGTGCCAGCAAGACACCCCAAAGGGACGAGCAGTACTTC

D: TRBD1
J: TRBJ1-1
length: 13
V: TRBV27
size: NA
CDR3: CASSSTGRTEAFF
DNA: TGTGCCAGCAGTTCGACAGGGAGAACTGAAGCTTTCTTT

D: TRBD2
J: TRBJ2-5
length: 11
V: TRBV7-9
size: NA
CDR3: CASSPAGAQYF
DNA: TGTGCCAGCAGCCCTGCGGGGGCCCAGTACTTC